This T cell receptor beta chain came from a study of cytomegalovirus exposure and HLA in healthy donors. Study results and limitations: Association with HLA alleles at 0.05 false discovery rate was found for about 17,000 TCR beta sequences in a later analysis.

This clone was recorded a few times. No antigen is known for it. Donors consisted of healthy bone marrow donors. PCR involved 60 Vbeta and 13 Jbeta primers. Generated by immunoSEQ multiplex PCR, the TCRdb table keeps only in-frame clones and is missing some. The table lists around 190,000 clones, around 77% of them singletons. Trimming stripped 4 bases from V and 3 bases from J, with 12 bases between. Germline lookup yields CDR1 SEHNR and CDR2 FQNEAQ (reference sequence). The CDR3 covers 14 residues. The sequenced sample was PBMCs. The sequence came from a woman in her 30s in good health and CMV-seronegative. The chain has TRBV7-9 and TRBJ1-2; a weak D match, TRBD1 (5 bases). CDR3 in amino acids: CASSSAGLDYGYTF. The DNA of the CDR3 is TGTGCCAGCAGCTCGGCAGGGTTGGACTATGGCTACACCTTC.